This entry lists 27 T cell receptor beta chains sequenced from one sample in a study of cytotoxic CD8 clonotypes in ibrutinib-treated CLL. Profiled with immunoSEQ multiplex PCR; TCRdb holds only in-frame clones, not every one. The table includes 110,000 or so clones, more than 55% detected once. The starting material was PBMCs, obtained after 24 months of ibrutinib treatment. All receptors derive from a human donor with chronic lymphocytic leukemia.

This clone turned up a few times. The CDR3 reads CASSPPVGRNNEQFF. The CDR3 bases are TGCGCCAGCAGCCCCCCGGTGGGGAGAAACAATGAGCAGTTCTTC. The rearrangement joins TRBV5-1 to TRBJ2-1; the D gene is possibly TRBD2 (5 bases). The V and J ends lost 4 bases and 5 bases respectively, with 16 bases between them. There are 15 residues in the CDR3. Germline V CDR1 and CDR2: SGHRS, YFSETQ. Variable domain in full (rest from reference TRBV5-1 and TRBJ2-1): KAGVTQTPRYLIKTRGQQVTLSCSPISGHRSVSWYQQTPGQGLQFLFEYFSETQRNKGNFPGRFSGRQFSNSRSEMNVSTLELGDSALYLCASSPPVGRNNEQFFGPGTRLTVL.

This clone was recorded only once. The V and J genes are TRBV7-2 and TRBJ2-7; 10 nucleotides match TRBD2. This CDR3 contains 15 residues. Germline CDR1 reads SGHTA; CDR2 reads FQGNSA. J lost 2 bases, V lost 7 bases, and 8 bases had no gene match. CDR3 coding DNA: TGTGCCAGCACCCGGGGAAGCGGGGGGGCCTACGAGCAGTACTTC. Protein sequence: CASTRGSGGAYEQYF.

This clone was detected a few times. The chain joins TRBV18 to TRBJ2-5; TRBD2 matches 12 bases. This CDR3 has 15 residues. Trimming removed 6 bases from V and 2 bases from J; junction bases left unmatched: 4. Germline CDR1 and CDR2: KGHSH and LQKENI. The DNA for the CDR3 is TGTGCCAGCTCGGGACTAGCGGGCCCACAAGAGACCCAGTACTTC. Encoded protein: CASSGLAGPQETQYF.

This sequence joins TRBV15 and TRBJ2-3; perhaps TRBD2 as D (5 bases). V lost 7 bases and J 2 bases, leaving 16 bases between the germline ends. The CDR3 extends over 15 amino acids. Germline V gene lookup returns CDR1 LNHNV and CDR2 YYDKDF (reference sequence). For the CDR3, the DNA is TGTGCCACCAAAGGCGCCGGACTGATCACAGATACGCAGTATTTT. This translates into CATKGAGLITDTQYF.

The chain recombines TRBV28 with TRBJ1-1; D unresolved. In germline, CDR1 is MDHEN, CDR2 SYDVKM. CDR3 length: 12 residues. V was shortened by 3 bases and J by 3 bases, with 5 bases between the two germline ends. CDR3 sequence (DNA): TGTGCCAGCAGTTTGGGTTACACTGAAGCTTTCTTT. Residues: CASSLGYTEAFF.

This clone has just one count. The chain couples TRBV10-1 to TRBJ2-3, with no clear D. This CDR3 has 15 residues. The germline V gene has CDR1 WNHNN and CDR2 SYGVQD (reference sequence). The V and J ends lost 2 bases and 0 bases respectively, with 9 bases between them. CDR3 DNA sequence: TGCGCCAGCAGTGAGAGTCGTGCTAGCACAGATACGCAGTATTTT. Translating it yields CASSESRASTDTQYF.

This chain links TRBV23-1 with TRBJ2-7, with D tentatively TRBD1 or TRBD2 (6 bases each). TRBV23-1 is marked as an open reading frame, function uncertain. The V gene lost 6 bases and the J gene lost 2 bases, with 17 bases spanning the gap. CDR3 length: 15 amino acids. DNA of the CDR3: TGCGCCAGCAGCCAGTCTTCGGGGGCAACCTACGAGCAGTACTTC. This translates into CASSQSSGATYEQYF.

In this sample, this clone turned up once. J is TRBJ1-1 and V is TRBV30, with D uncertain. With 4 bases removed from V and 0 bases from J, the gap between germline ends came to 21 bases. The CDR3 loop spans 17 amino acids. CDR1 is GTSNPN and CDR2 is SVGIG in the germline V gene (reference sequence). CDR3 in amino acids: CAWTPSMGKFMNTEAFF. Written as DNA, the CDR3 is TGTGCCTGGACCCCCTCGATGGGGAAATTCATGAACACTGAAGCTTTCTTT.

This sequence joins TRBV6-6 and TRBJ1-1; D is unclear. V lost 2 bases to trimming and J lost 1 base, with 5 bases between them. Germline loops: CDR1 MNHNY, CDR2 SVGAGI (reference sequence). The CDR3 extends over 13 amino acids. The DNA of the CDR3 is TGTGCCAGCAGTTACCCCACGAACACTGAAGCTTTCTTT. This encodes CASSYPTNTEAFF.

The V gene is TRBV19, the J gene TRBJ2-5; weak D call: TRBD1 (5 bases). The CDR3 extends over 11 amino acids. CDR1 and CDR2 (germline): LNHDA, SQIVND (reference sequence). V lost 8 bases to trimming and J lost 5 bases, with 9 bases between them. CDR3 region: CASDQGETQYF. Here the CDR3 DNA reads TGTGCCAGTGACCAGGGCGAGACCCAGTACTTC.

This rearrangement joins TRBV28 to TRBJ2-7, with 10 bases matching TRBD2. There are 15 residues in the CDR3. The ends lost 6 bases at V and 3 bases at J; junction bases unmatched: 8. CDR1 is MDHEN, CDR2 SYDVKM, per germline. The CDR3 coding sequence is TGTGCCAGCAGAAGAGCGGGGGGGCGGTTCTACGAGCAGTACTTC. As protein: CASRRAGGRFYEQYF.

This chain links TRBV5-1 with TRBJ2-7; the D gene is possibly TRBD1 (6 bases). The germline CDR1 and CDR2 sequences are SGHRS and YFSETQ. The CDR3 covers 14 residues. Trimming removed 7 bases at V and 5 bases at J, with 19 bases between. CDR3 in DNA: TGCGCCAGCTACAAAGGGGGATTTGCCCACGAGCAGTACTTC. Translation gives CASYKGGFAHEQYF.

V is TRBV10-2 and J is TRBJ2-2; D remains unclear. Germline lookup yields CDR1 WSHSY and CDR2 SAAADI. Trimming took off 8 bases at V and 2 bases at J, with 12 bases between the two ends. This CDR3 contains 14 residues. CDR3 in DNA: TGCGCCAGCCTAAGGATGGAAAACACCGGGGAGCTGTTTTTT. Its protein is CASLRMENTGELFF.

On this clone itself: In the same sample, other DNA sequences code for this CDR3. CDR3: CASSLGGSNEKLFF. The CDR3 bases are TGTGCCAGCAGCTTAGGGGGTTCGAATGAAAAACTGTTTTTT. The chain links TRBV5-4 to TRBJ1-4, with D tentatively TRBD1 (6 bases). Germline CDR1 SGHNT, CDR2 YYREEE (reference sequence). This CDR3 is built from 14 residues. The V gene lost 2 bases and the J gene lost 5 bases, with 10 bases spanning the gap.

This clone has more than one count but fewer than ten. Additional DNA sequences in this sample encode the identical CDR3. V and J are TRBV11-2 and TRBJ1-6; tentatively, D is TRBD1 (5 bases). The CDR3 contains 15 residues. Germline V CDR1 and CDR2: SGHAT, FQNNGV. Trimming removed 3 bases from V and 7 bases from J, with 13 bases in between. The CDR3 is CASSFTGTGNSPLHF. CDR3 bases: TGTGCCAGCAGCTTCACCGGGACGGGGAATTCACCCCTCCACTTT.

The J gene is TRBJ2-1, the V gene TRBV5-1; a weak D match, TRBD2 (5 bases). V lost 2 bases and J 10 bases, leaving 13 bases between the germline ends. Germline V CDR1 and CDR2: SGHRS, YFSETQ. This CDR3 spans 13 amino acids. CDR3 DNA sequence: TGCGCCAGCAGCTTCACACTGGGCGGGGAGCAGTTCTTC. This sequence encodes CASSFTLGGEQFF.

This chain uses TRBV11-3 with TRBJ2-5; the match to TRBD2 covers 9 bases. With 5 bases clipped from V and 4 bases from J, the junction kept 11 bases outside the gene matches. Germline V gives CDR1 SGHNT, CDR2 YENEEA. This CDR3 has 16 residues. CDR3 in DNA: TGTGCCAGCAGCCCCGGGTCGCGGGGGGGCGGAGAGACCCAGTACTTC. Translating it yields CASSPGSRGGGETQYF.

In this sample, this clone turned up a few times. The chain joins TRBV7-3 to TRBJ2-2, with 7 nucleotides matching TRBD2. This CDR3 region has 16 residues. Trimming removed 1 base from V and 3 bases from J; junction bases left unmatched: 5. The germline gives CDR1 SGHTA, CDR2 FQGTGA. The CDR3 loop reads CASSLIPGGHTGELFF. CDR3 DNA sequence: TGTGCCAGCAGCTTAATCCCGGGGGGTCACACCGGGGAGCTGTTTTTT. Based on the CDR3 plus reference TRBV7-3 and TRBJ2-2, the full variable domain is GAGVSQTPSNKVTEKGKYVELRCDPISGHTALYWYRQSLGQGPEFLIYFQGTGAADDSGLPNDRFFAVRPEGSVSTLKIQRTERGDSAVYLCASSLIPGGHTGELFFGEGSRLTVL.

The CDR3 bases are TGTGCCTGGACTACAGGGACCGCAACTAATGAAAAACTGTTTTTT. This encodes CAWTTGTATNEKLFF. The V call is TRBV30, the J call TRBJ1-4; D perhaps matches TRBD1 (6 bases). The CDR3 has 15 amino acids. The germline CDR1 and CDR2 sequences are GTSNPN and SVGIG (reference sequence). V lost 4 bases to trimming and J lost 0 bases, with 12 bases between them.

This sequence joins TRBV5-8 and TRBJ2-3, with TRBD2 identical over 12 bases. The germline V gene encodes CDR1 SGHTS and CDR2 YDEGEE. J gave up 3 bases and V 1 base, and 9 bases lay outside the gene matches. This CDR3 contains 18 residues. The CDR3 bases are TGTGCCAGCAGCTTGACGAAACAACTAGCGGGGGGAACAGATACGCAGTATTTT. It codes for CASSLTKQLAGGTDTQYF.

The gene calls are TRBV11-3 and TRBJ1-1, with D uncertain. V lost 0 bases to trimming and J lost 1 base, with 9 bases between them. The CDR3 has 15 amino acids. The germline CDR1 and CDR2 sequences are SGHNT and YENEEA. CDR3 DNA: TGTGCCAGCAGCTTAGATCCTGCCGGGAACACTGAAGCTTTCTTT. Residues: CASSLDPAGNTEAFF.

The genes are TRBV29-1 and TRBJ2-2, with D unclear. Trimming left V 0 bases short and J 7 bases short, with 6 bases between. CDR1 SQVTM and CDR2 ANQGSEA come from the germline V gene. The CDR3 runs to 12 residues. CDR3: CSVEEGGGELFF. DNA for the CDR3: TGCAGCGTTGAAGAGGGCGGCGGGGAGCTGTTTTTT.

The V and J genes are TRBV30 and TRBJ2-5; 11 nucleotides agree with TRBD2. After removal of 2 bases from V and 2 bases from J, the junction contained 7 bases not matched to a gene. The CDR3 is 16 amino acids. Germline loops: CDR1 GTSNPN, CDR2 SVGIG (reference sequence). The CDR3 here is CAWSPGLAGIQETQYF. Written as DNA, the CDR3 is TGTGCCTGGAGTCCCGGACTAGCGGGCATACAAGAGACCCAGTACTTC.

The chain employs TRBV29-1 and TRBJ2-6; perhaps TRBD1 as D (5 bases). Trimming removed 7 bases at V and 2 bases at J, with 12 bases between. This CDR3 is 14 amino acids long. Per germline, CDR1 SQVTM and CDR2 ANQGSEA. As DNA, the CDR3 is TGCAGCGCCACTGGACAAACTGGGGCCAACGTCCTGACTTTC. Encoded protein: CSATGQTGANVLTF.

As concerns this clone: Other DNA sequences in this sample translate to the same CDR3. This chain joins TRBV6-5 and TRBJ1-1; a weak D match, TRBD1 (5 bases). This CDR3 comprises 12 residues. V dropped 8 bases and J dropped 2 bases, with 9 bases sitting between them. Germline V gives CDR1 MNHEY, CDR2 SVGAGI. In DNA, the CDR3 is TGTGCCAGCTCCGGGACCAACACTGAAGCTTTCTTT. Translating it yields CASSGTNTEAFF.

The chain links TRBV5-1 to TRBJ2-5, with 9 positions matching TRBD2. There are 16 residues in the CDR3. Per germline, CDR1 SGHRS and CDR2 YFSETQ. The trim removed 0 bases at V and 2 bases at J, leaving 5 bases unmatched. The CDR3 spells CASSLGLAGIQETQYF. The CDR3 nucleotides read TGCGCCAGCAGCTTGGGGCTAGCGGGGATACAAGAGACCCAGTACTTC.

The chain couples TRBV29-1 to TRBJ1-2; a weak D match, TRBD1 (6 bases). This CDR3 is built from 13 residues. Germline CDR1 reads SQVTM; CDR2 reads ANQGSEA. The germline V and J ends were trimmed by 8 bases and 8 bases, with 21 bases remaining between them. CDR3 nucleotide sequence: TGCAGCACGACACAGGGTTTAAAGGAAGGCTACACCTTC. Its translation: CSTTQGLKEGYTF.